These 30 T cell receptor beta chains originate from one sample sequenced in a study of T-cell memory formation after mild COVID-19. Via MiXCR, TCRdb re-called the 5' RACE reads, giving one row per CDR3 protein. The data contain 350,000 to 450,000 distinct CDR3 sequences, 20% to 25% of them seen just once; the ten biggest clones take up roughly 8.9%. The sequenced material came from PBMCs or a T cell subset sorted from them (not recorded which). The receptors originated from an adult woman who had mild COVID-19 (a few samples of this study predate the infection). Cell type and time point are not known.

This CDR3 is CASIPTGTSTDTQYF. The CDR3 nucleotides are TGCGCCAGCATTCCGACAGGGACTAGCACAGATACGCAGTATTTT. V usage is TRBV5-1 and J usage is TRBJ2-3; tentatively, D is TRBD1 (7 bases). The germline V and J ends were trimmed by 6 bases and 0 bases, with 14 bases remaining between them. CDR1 and CDR2 from the germline V gene are SGHRS and YFSETQ. CDR3 size: 15 residues.

The chain is built from TRBV6-6 and TRBJ1-6, with D maybe TRBD1 (6 bases). CDR1 and CDR2 (germline): MNHNY, SVGAGI (reference sequence). Trimming left V 8 bases short and J 4 bases short, with 15 bases between. The CDR3 length is 15 residues. The CDR3 coding sequence is TGTGCCAGCCGAGAGACAGGAACTTATAATTCACCCCTCCACTTT. Translating it yields CASRETGTYNSPLHF.

A few counts support this clonotype. This chain joins TRBV4-2 and TRBJ1-1, with 7 bases identical to TRBD1. This CDR3 is built from 14 residues. Germline V gene data show CDR1 as LGHNA and CDR2 as YNFKEQ. Trimming at V came to 8 bases and at J to 4 bases, leaving 10 bases not matched to a gene. The CDR3 region is CASSQGDLVTEAFF. In DNA, the CDR3 is TGTGCCAGCTCCCAGGGGGATTTGGTCACTGAAGCTTTCTTT.

For the CDR3, the DNA is TGTGCCACCAGTGATACCGACAATCCCACCGGGGAGCTGTTTTTT. Amino acid sequence: CATSDTDNPTGELFF. This chain uses TRBV24-1 with TRBJ2-2; D is uncertain. The CDR3 runs 15 residues. Deletions cut 3 bases from V and 4 bases from J, with 11 bases between. Germline-derived CDR1 and CDR2 are KGHDR and SFDVKD.

This chain connects TRBV12-3 or TRBV12-4 to TRBJ1-1; the D gene is possibly TRBD1 (5 bases). Trimming removed 4 bases at V and 1 base at J, with 13 bases between. This CDR3 has 15 residues. For the CDR3, the DNA is TGTGCCAGCAGTTCTACCGGGGCCTCGAACACTGAAGCTTTCTTT. Encoded protein: CASSSTGASNTEAFF.

This clonotype was observed at least ten times. The chain couples TRBV12-3 or TRBV12-4 to TRBJ2-2; 7 bases match TRBD1. Trimming cost V 5 bases and J 0 bases; bases outside gene matches: 6. The CDR3 sequence is 16 residues long. The CDR3 coding sequence is TGTGCCAGCAGTCCCTGGGACAGATCGAACACCGGGGAGCTGTTTTTT. The encoded protein is CASSPWDRSNTGELFF.

The DNA for the CDR3 is TGTGCCAGCAGTGCCACAGGGGATAGAGGCTACACCTTC. Translation: CASSATGDRGYTF. The chain combines TRBV2 with TRBJ1-2; 7 bases are shared with TRBD1. In germline, CDR1 is SNHLY, CDR2 FYNNEI. This CDR3 has 13 amino acids. V lost 4 bases and J lost 8; bases outside the gene matches: 7.

The chain carries TRBV5-5 and TRBJ2-5; unclear D gene. This CDR3 region has 15 residues. Germline CDR1 is SGHKS and CDR2 is YYEKEE (reference sequence). V was cut by 4 bases and J by 2 bases, with 15 bases left in between. The CDR3 DNA reads as TGTGCCAGCAGCACAATTCCGGGTTATCAAGAGACCCAGTACTTC. Encoded protein: CASSTIPGYQETQYF. Based on the CDR3 plus reference TRBV5-5 and TRBJ2-5, the full variable domain is DAGVTQSPTHLIKTRGQQVTLRCSPISGHKSVSWYQQVLGQGPQFIFQYYEKEERGRGNFPDRFSARQFPNYSSELNVNALLLGDSALYLCASSTIPGYQETQYFGPGTRLLVL.

This CDR3 reads CASSSYYSGGAEETQYF. CDR3 nucleotide sequence: TGTGCCAGCAGCTCCTACTATAGCGGGGGGGCTGAGGAGACCCAGTACTTC. This chain joins TRBV7-6 and TRBJ2-5; 11 nucleotides agree with TRBD2. Germline V gives CDR1 SGHVS, CDR2 FNYEAQ. V lost 4 bases to trimming and J lost 5 bases; unmatched junction nucleotides: 12. This CDR3 comprises 17 residues. The full variable domain, in which reference TRBV7-6 and TRBJ2-5 provide the parts outside the CDR3, is GAGVSQSPRYKVTKRGQDVALRCDPISGHVSLYWYRQALGQGPEFLTYFNYEAQQDKSGLPNDRFSAERPEGSISTLTIQRTEQRDSAMYRCASSSYYSGGAEETQYFGPGTRLLVL.

This rearrangement joins TRBV4-1 to TRBJ1-2, with 7 bases matching TRBD1. Per the germline V gene, CDR1 is MGHRA and CDR2 is YSYEKL. J lost 2 bases, V lost 4 bases, and 4 bases had no gene match. The CDR3 has 14 amino acids. This CDR3 is CASSPTTGNYGYTF. The CDR3 region has the DNA TGCGCCAGCAGCCCCACGACAGGGAACTATGGCTACACCTTC.

CDR3 in DNA: TGTGCCAGCAGCTTGCGGAGGAGCAATCAGCCCCAGCATTTT. Amino acids: CASSLRRSNQPQHF. The rearrangement links TRBV5-6 to TRBJ1-5; D gene uncertain. CDR1 is SGHDT and CDR2 is YYEEEE in the germline V gene. Trimming stripped 1 base from V and 1 base from J, with 6 bases between. The CDR3 sequence is 14 residues long. Supplemented by reference TRBV5-6 and TRBJ1-5, the full variable domain reads DAGVTQSPTHLIKTRGQQVTLRCSPKSGHDTVSWYQQALGQGPQFIFQYYEEEERQRGNFPDRFSGHQFPNYSSELNVNALLLGDSALYLCASSLRRSNQPQHFGDGTRLSIL.

In this sample, this clonotype turned up a few times. The CDR3 DNA reads as TGTGCCAGCAGTTCCGCTTGGGGCAAAAACATTCAGTACTTC. The encoded protein is CASSSAWGKNIQYF. The chain has TRBV12-3 or TRBV12-4 and TRBJ2-4; no firm D call. V was clipped by 4 bases and J by 3 bases, with 10 bases between them. This CDR3 region has 14 residues.

The chain has TRBV6-5 and TRBJ2-2, with 8 nucleotides matching TRBD1. Germline lookup yields CDR1 MNHEY and CDR2 SVGAGI. The CDR3 is 16 amino acids. J was trimmed by 6 bases and V by 2 bases; bases with no gene match: 8. CDR3 sequence: CASSYLSTGVAGELFF. DNA of the CDR3: TGTGCCAGCAGTTACCTGTCGACAGGGGTTGCCGGGGAGCTGTTTTTT.

This sequence joins TRBV5-1 and TRBJ2-2; 12 nucleotides line up with TRBD2. This CDR3 has 17 amino acids. V trimming: 1 base; J trimming: 1 base; junction bases outside the gene matches: 2. Per the germline V gene, CDR1 is SGHRS and CDR2 is YFSETQ. CDR3 nucleotides: TGCGCCAGCAGCTTGACGACTAGCGGGGGGAACACCGGGGAGCTGTTTTTT. This codes for CASSLTTSGGNTGELFF. The variable domain in full, with the rest retrieved from reference TRBV5-1 and TRBJ2-2, is KAGVTQTPRYLIKTRGQQVTLSCSPISGHRSVSWYQQTPGQGLQFLFEYFSETQRNKGNFPGRFSGRQFSNSRSEMNVSTLELGDSALYLCASSLTTSGGNTGELFFGEGSRLTVL.

The rearrangement uses TRBV12-3 or TRBV12-4 and TRBJ2-1; D is possibly TRBD1 (5 bases). This CDR3 has 10 residues. V lost 8 bases and J lost 10, with 9 bases in between. The CDR3 spells CASGATEQFF. CDR3 in DNA: TGTGCCAGCGGGGCTACGGAGCAGTTCTTC.

The sample holds a few counts of this clonotype. The chain couples TRBV11-3 to TRBJ2-3; TRBD2 is a possible D gene (5 bases). V was clipped by 2 bases and J by 4 bases, with 13 bases between them. In germline, CDR1 is SGHNT, CDR2 YENEEA. This CDR3 has 15 amino acids. The CDR3 DNA reads as TGTGCCAGCAGCTTAATAAGCGGTCTACCAGATACGCAGTATTTT. Amino acids: CASSLISGLPDTQYF.

The chain has TRBV5-6 and TRBJ2-7, with 8 positions matching TRBD1. The V gene end was trimmed by 4 bases and the J gene end by 6 bases; junction bases not matched to a gene: 6. This CDR3 spans 13 amino acids. Germline V CDR1 and CDR2: SGHDT, YYEEEE. The CDR3 coding sequence is TGTGCCAGCAGCGGAGGCAGGGGGCTCGAGCAGTACTTC. Translated: CASSGGRGLEQYF.

The chain joins TRBV9 to TRBJ1-1; the D is unclear. Per the germline V gene, CDR1 is SGDLS and CDR2 is YYNGEE. This CDR3 is 12 amino acids long. The V end was cut by 3 bases, the J end by 4 bases, with 7 bases between. CDR3 sequence: CASSAPGTEAFF. CDR3 bases: TGTGCCAGCAGCGCCCCCGGCACTGAAGCTTTCTTT.

V is TRBV27 and J is TRBJ2-7, with a tentative D call TRBD1 (5 bases). V was pared by 4 bases and J by 5 bases, with 18 bases between. Germline CDR1 and CDR2: MNHEY and SMNVEV (reference sequence). The CDR3 has 15 residues. CDR3 in amino acids: CASSSLGIRVDEQYF. The CDR3 region has the DNA TGTGCCAGCAGTTCCCTCGGTATCAGGGTGGACGAGCAGTACTTC.

This clonotype showed up just a few times. The chain has TRBV10-3 and TRBJ2-2; no clear D gene. CDR1 is ENHRY and CDR2 is SYGVKD in the germline V gene. Deletions cut 2 bases from V and 5 bases from J, with 3 bases between. The CDR3 extends over 12 amino acids. DNA of the CDR3: TGTGCCATCAGTGAGAAAACCGGGGAGCTGTTTTTT. Protein sequence: CAISEKTGELFF.

This clonotype was seen many times. The rearrangement uses TRBV12-3 or TRBV12-4 and TRBJ2-1; TRBD2 matches 8 bases. This CDR3 has 14 amino acids. The V segment lost 5 bases and the J segment 5 bases; nucleotides outside the gene matches: 5. For the CDR3, the DNA is TGTGCCAGCAGTAATAGCGGGGAGGACAATGAGCAGTTCTTC. Translation gives CASSNSGEDNEQFF.

This chain joins TRBV20-1 and TRBJ2-1, with TRBD2 identical over 9 bases. Germline V gene sequence: CDR1 DFQATT, CDR2 SNEGSKA (reference sequence). V trimming: 3 bases; J trimming: 2 bases; junction bases outside the gene matches: 8. This CDR3 comprises 16 residues. CDR3: CSARHRGLAAYNEQFF. Here the CDR3 DNA reads TGCAGTGCTAGGCACCGGGGACTAGCCGCCTACAATGAGCAGTTCTTC.

In this sample, this clonotype turned up many times. The chain carries TRBV7-9 and TRBJ2-1; 9 bases are shared with TRBD1. With V trimmed by 5 bases and J by 2 bases, 4 bases remained unmatched. The V gene's germline CDR1 is SEHNR and CDR2 FQNEAQ (reference sequence). The length of the CDR3 is 15 residues. The CDR3 bases are TGTGCCAGCAGCCCCGGGACAGGGCCCTACAATGAGCAGTTCTTC. Amino acids: CASSPGTGPYNEQFF.

V gene TRBV18 combines with J gene TRBJ2-1; 10 positions agree with TRBD2. Per the germline V gene, CDR1 is KGHSH and CDR2 is LQKENI. The CDR3 loop spans 16 amino acids. Trimming at V came to 1 base and at J to 10 bases, leaving 10 bases not matched to a gene. The chain's CDR3 is CASSPRTSGARREQFF. The DNA of the CDR3 is TGTGCCAGCTCACCACGGACTAGCGGAGCTAGGCGCGAGCAGTTCTTC.

This clonotype occurred a few times. The CDR3 here is CASSRTVDTEAFF. In nucleotides, the CDR3 is TGTGCCAGTAGTAGGACTGTTGACACTGAAGCTTTCTTT. The chain links TRBV19 to TRBJ1-1; D unclear. The CDR3 extends over 13 amino acids. The germline V and J ends were trimmed by 4 bases and 3 bases, with 9 bases remaining between them. In germline, CDR1 is LNHDA, CDR2 SQIVND (reference sequence).

This clonotype was observed a few times. V usage is TRBV13 and J usage is TRBJ1-2, with a tentative D call TRBD1 (6 bases). Germline values: CDR1 PRHDT, CDR2 FYEKMQ (reference sequence). The V end was cut by 5 bases, the J end by 7 bases, with 14 bases between. This CDR3 is built from 13 residues. The CDR3 loop reads CASSPGALGGYTF. For the CDR3, the DNA is TGTGCCAGCAGCCCGGGGGCGTTGGGTGGCTACACCTTC.

This clonotype was counted only a few times. This sequence joins TRBV9 and TRBJ2-2, with a weak D call TRBD1 (6 bases). The germline V gene has CDR1 SGDLS and CDR2 YYNGEE. V lost 0 bases to trimming and J lost 5 bases, with 14 bases between them. The CDR3 contains 16 residues. CDR3 nucleotides: TGTGCCAGCAGCGTAGATGTGACAGGACAAACCGGGGAGCTGTTTTTT. Translating gives CASSVDVTGQTGELFF.

This clonotype was found a few times. The chain recombines TRBV24-1 with TRBJ2-1, with D tentatively TRBD1 (5 bases). V lost 6 bases and J lost 8, with 13 bases in between. Germline values: CDR1 KGHDR, CDR2 SFDVKD. The CDR3 has 13 amino acids. The CDR3 DNA reads TGTGCCACCAGTCGGCATAGGGGCCATGAGCAGTTCTTC. This encodes CATSRHRGHEQFF.

In this sample, this clonotype turned up a few times. V is TRBV7-9 and J is TRBJ1-1, with 7 bases lining up with TRBD1. Germline V CDR1 and CDR2: SEHNR, FQNEAQ (reference sequence). The CDR3 is 14 amino acids. V dropped 10 bases and J dropped 0; count of bases not matched to a gene: 8. This CDR3 is CATGTANLNTEAFF. CDR3 DNA sequence: TGTGCCACCGGGACAGCGAATCTGAACACTGAAGCTTTCTTT.

The rearrangement links TRBV6-2 or TRBV6-3 to TRBJ2-3; D is undetermined. V dropped 2 bases and J dropped 7 bases, with 13 bases sitting between them. The CDR3 spans 14 residues. Germline loops: CDR1 MNHEY, CDR2 SVGEGT. The CDR3 sequence: CASSYDPTRNTQYF. DNA of the CDR3: TGTGCCAGCAGTTACGATCCCACGAGGAATACGCAGTATTTT.